These 11 T cell receptor beta chains came from one sample sequenced in a study of cytomegalovirus exposure and HLA in healthy donors. PCR employed 60 Vbeta and 13 Jbeta primers. Data came from immunoSEQ multiplex PCR; TCRdb stores just in-frame clones and leaves some out. The sample carries more than 100,000 clones, around 80% recorded once. Specimen: PBMCs. Source of these receptors: a woman aged 18-35 years in good health and CMV-seropositive.

This clone has just a few counts. J is TRBJ1-2 and V is TRBV9; TRBD1 might be the D (6 bases). The CDR3 loop spans 17 amino acids. Germline V lookup: CDR1 SGDLS, CDR2 YYNGEE. V lost 1 base and J 7 bases, leaving 23 bases between the germline ends. The CDR3 protein is CASSVRGEGDHRAGYTF. DNA of the CDR3: TGTGCCAGCAGCGTAAGAGGGGAGGGGGATCACAGGGCTGGCTACACCTTC.

The table lists this clone with a few counts. V and J are TRBV19 and TRBJ2-5, with TRBD1 identical over 7 bases. CDR1 and CDR2 (germline): LNHDA, SQIVND (reference sequence). The CDR3 length is 15 residues. After removal of 4 bases from V and 1 base from J, the junction contained 6 bases not matched to a gene. The CDR3, as DNA: TGTGCCAGTAGTAAACGTAGGGACAGCCAAGAGACCCAGTACTTC. Residues: CASSKRRDSQETQYF.

The chain recombines TRBV5-1 with TRBJ2-5; 7 nucleotides line up with TRBD1. CDR3 length equals 16 residues. V lost 6 bases, J lost 2 bases, and 13 bases stayed unmatched. CDR1 and CDR2 from the germline V gene are SGHRS and YFSETQ. The CDR3 coding sequence is TGCGCCAGCACCTCTCCCCATGGGACAGCTCAAGAGACCCAGTACTTC. It yields the protein CASTSPHGTAQETQYF.

The rearrangement joins TRBV28 to TRBJ1-4; perhaps TRBD1 as D (6 bases). The CDR3 runs to 14 residues. Germline loops: CDR1 MDHEN, CDR2 SYDVKM. The V end was cut by 5 bases, the J end by 8 bases, with 15 bases between. The CDR3 bases are TGTGCCAGCAGTCCTCACTCAACAGGGGAAAAACTGTTTTTT. Protein: CASSPHSTGEKLFF.

This chain links TRBV9 with TRBJ2-3; 7 bases agree with TRBD2. The germline V gene encodes CDR1 SGDLS and CDR2 YYNGEE. The CDR3 totals 18 residues. With V trimmed by 2 bases and J by 0 bases, 12 bases remained unmatched. The CDR3 sequence: CASSVRSGGGLSTDTQYF. The CDR3 coding sequence is TGTGCCAGCAGCGTTCGTTCGGGGGGAGGACTTAGCACAGATACGCAGTATTTT.

This clone appeared a few times. The chain recombines TRBV25-1 with TRBJ2-5, with D possibly being TRBD2 (7 bases). The CDR3 loop spans 13 amino acids. V lost 7 bases and J 4 bases, leaving 13 bases between the germline ends. In germline, CDR1 is MGHDK, CDR2 SYGVNS. The CDR3 sequence: CASTEGGGETQYF. The CDR3 DNA sequence: TGTGCCAGCACGGAAGGGGGGGGAGAGACCCAGTACTTC.

The rearrangement uses TRBV14 and TRBJ1-5; 9 bases agree with TRBD1. V shed 4 bases and J 5 bases; nucleotides not matched to a gene: 12. Germline V gene lookup returns CDR1 SGHDN and CDR2 FVKESK. This CDR3 is built from 17 residues. The CDR3 is CASSPSTRTGVDQPQHF. The CDR3 coding sequence is TGTGCCAGCAGCCCTAGTACGAGGACAGGGGTCGATCAGCCCCAGCATTTT.

V is TRBV18 and J is TRBJ1-1; 9 bases agree with TRBD1. In germline, CDR1 is KGHSH, CDR2 LQKENI. CDR3 length: 13 amino acids. Trimming took 6 bases from V and 5 from J; bases not matched to a gene: 4. CDR3 residues: CASSPTGGTEAFF. Written as DNA, the CDR3 is TGTGCCAGCTCCCCGACAGGGGGTACTGAAGCTTTCTTT.

The CDR3 spells CASSTSGTGRGNEQFF. CDR3 bases: TGTGCCAGCAGCACCTCCGGGACAGGTAGGGGCAATGAGCAGTTCTTC. The chain couples TRBV21-1 to TRBJ2-1; the DNA was not compared with TRBD1, the D call given in the table. TRBV21-1 is listed as a pseudogene. CDR3 size: 16 residues.

The rearrangement joins TRBV10-3 to TRBJ2-1; tentatively, D is TRBD2 (6 bases). This CDR3 is 14 amino acids long. V gave up 6 bases and J gave up 5 bases, with 14 bases separating them. Germline assignment: CDR1 ENHRY and CDR2 SYGVKD. The CDR3 loop is CAIRPGLLDNEQFF. CDR3 coding DNA: TGTGCCATCAGACCGGGACTCCTCGACAATGAGCAGTTCTTC.

The gene calls are TRBV27 and TRBJ2-3, with 9 nucleotides matching TRBD1. This CDR3 has 18 amino acids. Looked up from germline, CDR1 is MNHEY and CDR2 is SMNVEV (reference sequence). V lost 8 bases to trimming and J lost 3 bases; unmatched junction nucleotides: 18. The CDR3 reads CASHLQGAANQPTDTQYF. CDR3 nucleotides: TGTGCCAGCCATCTACAGGGGGCGGCCAACCAACCTACAGATACGCAGTATTTT.